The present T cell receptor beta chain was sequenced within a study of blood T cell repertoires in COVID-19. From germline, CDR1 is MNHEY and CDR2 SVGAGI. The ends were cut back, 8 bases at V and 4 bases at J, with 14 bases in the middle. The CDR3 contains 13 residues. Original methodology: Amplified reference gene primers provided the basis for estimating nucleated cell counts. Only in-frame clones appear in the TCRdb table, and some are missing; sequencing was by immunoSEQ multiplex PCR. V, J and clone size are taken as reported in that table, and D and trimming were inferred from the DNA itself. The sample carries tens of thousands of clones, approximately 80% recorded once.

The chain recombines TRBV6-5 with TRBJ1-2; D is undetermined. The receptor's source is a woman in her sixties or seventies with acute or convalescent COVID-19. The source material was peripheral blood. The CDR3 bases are TGTGCCAGCGGGGAGACTCCTGCCTATGGCTACACCTTC. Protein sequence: CASGETPAYGYTF.